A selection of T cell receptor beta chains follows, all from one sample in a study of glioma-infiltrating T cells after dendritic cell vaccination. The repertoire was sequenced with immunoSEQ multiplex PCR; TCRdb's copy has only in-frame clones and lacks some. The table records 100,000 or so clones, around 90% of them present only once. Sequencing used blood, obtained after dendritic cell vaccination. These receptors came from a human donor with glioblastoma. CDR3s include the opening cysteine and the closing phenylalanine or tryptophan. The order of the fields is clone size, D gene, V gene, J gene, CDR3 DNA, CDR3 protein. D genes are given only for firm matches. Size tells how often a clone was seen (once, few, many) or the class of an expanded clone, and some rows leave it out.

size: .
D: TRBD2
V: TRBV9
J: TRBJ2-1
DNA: TGTGCCAGCAGCCCGGGACTAGCGGGGACCAAGGTACAGAGGGAGCAGTTCTTC
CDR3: CASSPGLAGTKVQREQFF

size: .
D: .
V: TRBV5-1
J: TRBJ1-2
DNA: TGCGCCAGCAGCTTTGGGGCTACGGCTACTAACTATGGCTACACCTTC
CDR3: CASSFGATATNYGYTF

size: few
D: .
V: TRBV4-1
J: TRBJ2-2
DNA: TGCGCCAGCAGCCAAGCCGGGACATCTACCGGGGAGCTGTTTTTT
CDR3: CASSQAGTSTGELFF

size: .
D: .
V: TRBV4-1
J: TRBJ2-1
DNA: TGCGCCAGCAGCCAAGATCAGGCTCCCGACAATGAGCAGTTCTTC
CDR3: CASSQDQAPDNEQFF

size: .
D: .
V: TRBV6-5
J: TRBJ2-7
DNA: TGTGCCAGCAGTTCCGCATTGGCCCGGGACTACGAGCAGTACTTC
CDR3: CASSSALARDYEQYF

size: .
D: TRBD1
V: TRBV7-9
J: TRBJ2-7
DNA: TGTGCCAGCAGCCCCTCCGGGACAGGTTCCTACGAGCAGTACTTC
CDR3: CASSPSGTGSYEQYF

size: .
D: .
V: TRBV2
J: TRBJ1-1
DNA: TGTGCCAGCAGTCTCCGGGAGTTTGAAGCTTTCTTT
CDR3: CASSLREFEAFF

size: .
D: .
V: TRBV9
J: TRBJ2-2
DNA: TGTGCCAGCAGCGCGGTGTTGGACACCGGGGAGCTGTTTTTT
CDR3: CASSAVLDTGELFF

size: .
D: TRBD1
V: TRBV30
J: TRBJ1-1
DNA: TGTGCCTGGCGAGGGGACAGGGGGCAGGGGAACACTGAAGCTTTCTTT
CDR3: CAWRGDRGQGNTEAFF

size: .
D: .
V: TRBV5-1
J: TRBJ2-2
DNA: TGCGCCAGCAAAACAACACCCCTCGCCCCCGAGGAGCTGTTTTTT
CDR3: CASKTTPLAPEELFF

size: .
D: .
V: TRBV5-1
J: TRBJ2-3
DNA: TGCGCCAGCAGCTTGGCCGGGATGGCAGGGAGGTCGACAGATACGCAGTATTTT
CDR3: CASSLAGMAGRSTDTQYF

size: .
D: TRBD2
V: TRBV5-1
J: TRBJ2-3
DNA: TGCGCCAGCAGCTTGGAGTTAGCGGGAGACCCAGATACGCAGTATTTT
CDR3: CASSLELAGDPDTQYF

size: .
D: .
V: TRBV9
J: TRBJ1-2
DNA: TGTGCCAGCAGTGGAACAGGGGGCTACACCTTC
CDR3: CASSGTGGYTF

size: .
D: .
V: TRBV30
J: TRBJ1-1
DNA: TGTGCCTGGAGGCGGACAACGAACACTGAAGCTTTCTTT
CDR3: CAWRRTTNTEAFF

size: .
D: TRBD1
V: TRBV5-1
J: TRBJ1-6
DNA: TGCGCCAGCAGCTTGGGACAGGGGTCCTATAATTCACCCCTCCACTTT
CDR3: CASSLGQGSYNSPLHF

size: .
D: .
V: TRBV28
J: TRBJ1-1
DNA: TGTGCCAGCAGTTTAGGGCCTGGGTACACTGAAGCTTTCTTT
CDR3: CASSLGPGYTEAFF

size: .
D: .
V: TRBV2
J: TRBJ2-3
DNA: TGTGCCAGCAGTGCCTCACTTAGCACAGATACGCAGTATTTT
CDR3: CASSASLSTDTQYF

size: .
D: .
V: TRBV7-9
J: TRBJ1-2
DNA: TGTGCCAGCAGCTTAGTAGGCAGGACTAACTATGGCTACACCTTC
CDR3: CASSLVGRTNYGYTF

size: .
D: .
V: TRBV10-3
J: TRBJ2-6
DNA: TGTGCCATCAGTGAGTCCGAGGGCTCTGGGGCCAACGTCCTGACTTTC
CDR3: CAISESEGSGANVLTF

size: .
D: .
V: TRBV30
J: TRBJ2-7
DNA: TGTGCCTGGAGTGTTCTCAGTTACGAGCAGTACTTC
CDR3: CAWSVLSYEQYF

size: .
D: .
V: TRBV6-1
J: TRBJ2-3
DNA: TGTGCCAGCAGTGAGTTGGAAGGGGTCCCAGATACGCAGTATTTT
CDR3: CASSELEGVPDTQYF

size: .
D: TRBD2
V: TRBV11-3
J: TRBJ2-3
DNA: TGTGCCAGCAGCCAAGGACTAGCGGGGGGTTCAGATACGCAGTATTTT
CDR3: CASSQGLAGGSDTQYF